The clone carrying this T cell receptor (beta chain) showed up just a few times. Antigen specificity is unknown. V gave up 3 bases and J gave up 5 bases, with 16 bases separating them. The CDR3 sequence is 14 residues long. The germline V gene encodes CDR1 DFQATT and CDR2 SNEGSKA (reference sequence). For ophthalmopathy patients, the Clinical Activity Score was at least 3 and the NOSPECS grade at least 4; duration was under 3 months. This specimen belongs to a study of T cells in Graves' hyperthyroidism and ophthalmopathy. About the research overall: The blood sample was taken at first diagnosis, before treatment began. Study conclusions and caveats: Blood samples included most of the expanded thyroid clonotypes exceeding 0.001.

Amplification yielded TCR beta CDR3 regions, with RNA transcripts as the source. Initially, a first-round RT-PCR of the TCR CDR3 employed the HTBI primer set. One entry per CDR3 protein results from TCRdb running MiXCR on the multiplex PCR reads. The sample consists of a few hundred thousand distinct CDR3 sequences, approximately 17% of them appearing once. Sequenced material: blood. The sequence came from a woman younger than 30 with Graves' ophthalmopathy. The genes are TRBV20-1 and TRBJ1-2; the D is unclear. The CDR3 protein is CSASDGRHIYGYTF. The CDR3 DNA sequence: TGCAGTGCTAGTGATGGGAGACATATTTATGGCTACACCTTC.